What follows are 5 T cell receptor beta chains derived from one specimen sequenced in a study of T cell repertoires in cytomegalovirus infection. TCRdb passed the reads through MiXCR, listing each CDR3 protein once. The data show under 800,000 distinct CDR3 sequences, approximately 25% seen once. The specimen was CD8+ T cells from PBMCs. The receptors stem from a human donor in good health (CMV status not recorded). Some clones in this sample may be carry-over from other donors' samples.

This chain joins TRBV7-3 and TRBJ2-1; D might be TRBD1 or TRBD2, each matching 5 bases. The ends were cut back, 4 bases at V and 6 bases at J, with 10 bases in the middle. Germline loops: CDR1 SGHTA, CDR2 FQGTGA. The CDR3 is 13 residues long. CDR3 DNA: TGTGCCAGCAGCTGGGACGCGGGCAATGAGCAGTTCTTC. This encodes CASSWDAGNEQFF.

This clonotype occurred a few times. This chain uses TRBV27 with TRBJ2-3; tentative D call: TRBD1 (5 bases). CDR3 size: 13 residues. In germline, CDR1 is MNHEY, CDR2 SMNVEV (reference sequence). Trimming removed 2 bases at V and 4 bases at J, with 7 bases between. The CDR3 loop reads CASSLIGADTQYF. CDR3 nucleotide sequence: TGTGCCAGCAGTTTAATAGGGGCAGATACGCAGTATTTT.

The V gene is TRBV12-3 or TRBV12-4, the J gene TRBJ1-2; no reliable D call. The V end was cut by 4 bases, the J end by 4 bases, with 10 bases between. The CDR3 contains 13 residues. The chain's CDR3 is CASSYGSLYGYTF. DNA of the CDR3: TGTGCCAGCAGTTATGGGTCCCTCTATGGCTACACCTTC.

This clonotype was found many times. As DNA, the CDR3 is TGTGCCAGCAGCCCCGAAACTCTTTATAGCAATCAGCCCCAGCATTTT. It is translated as CASSPETLYSNQPQHF. The V and J genes are TRBV7-8 and TRBJ1-5; D call uncertain. The V gene lost 5 bases and the J gene lost 0 bases, with 14 bases spanning the gap. CDR3 length: 16 amino acids. Germline V CDR1 and CDR2: SGHVS, FQNEAQ.

This clonotype was seen a handful of times. The V gene is TRBV20-1, the J gene TRBJ2-3, with D perhaps TRBD2 (7 bases). Germline CDR1 and CDR2: DFQATT and SNEGSKA (reference sequence). The CDR3 extends over 16 amino acids. Deletions cut 1 base from V and 2 bases from J, with 16 bases between. CDR3 bases: TGCAGTGCTAGAGGGGCGGCGGGGGCCTCCACAGATACGCAGTATTTT. It yields the protein CSARGAAGASTDTQYF.